These 30 T cell receptor beta chains were all obtained from the same sample, sequenced in a study of regulatory T cells in long-lasting Graves disease. Stated time point: newly diagnosed GD, antithyroid drugs for less than 3 months. PBMC-derived RNA was used for the TCR library. Arm-PCR of CDR3 regions and iRepertoire HTBI primers were used to build TCR beta libraries. Via MiXCR, TCRdb re-called the multiplex PCR reads, giving one row per CDR3 protein. The sample holds hundreds of thousands of distinct CDR3 sequences, about a sixth seen once. The specimen comprised peripheral blood mononuclear cells (PBMCs), sampled at new diagnosis, from a patient treated with antithyroid drugs. These TCRs come from a female donor with Graves disease.

This clonotype was recorded many times. The V call is TRBV28, the J call TRBJ2-3; TRBD2 matches at 15 bases. CDR3 size: 18 residues. With 3 bases clipped from V and 4 bases from J, the junction kept 8 bases outside the gene matches. Germline lookup yields CDR1 MDHEN and CDR2 SYDVKM. The CDR3 sequence is CASSLAGLAGGPPDTQYF. DNA for the CDR3: TGTGCCAGCAGTTTGGCCGGACTAGCGGGAGGGCCCCCAGATACGCAGTATTTT.

This clonotype was seen ten or more times. The rearrangement links TRBV6-1 to TRBJ2-5, with 10 bases fitting TRBD2. This CDR3 region has 16 residues. Trimming took 6 bases from V and 2 from J; bases not matched to a gene: 9. CDR1 is MNHNS, CDR2 SASEGT, per germline. The CDR3 bases are TGTGCCAGCAGCCGCGGACTAGCGGAGCGTCAAGAGACCCAGTACTTC. This gives the protein CASSRGLAERQETQYF.

There are many counts of this clonotype. The rearrangement links TRBV7-2 to TRBJ2-2, with 7 bases aligning to TRBD2. The CDR3 runs to 17 residues. CDR1 and CDR2 from the germline V gene are SGHTA and FQGNSA. V lost 1 base and J lost 1; bases outside the gene matches: 6. CDR3 DNA sequence: TGTGCCAGCAGCTTAGGACTAGCAGGAGGGAACACCGGGGAGCTGTTTTTT. Protein product: CASSLGLAGGNTGELFF. Full variable domain (remainder filled in from reference TRBV7-2 and TRBJ2-2): GAGVSQSPSNKVTEKGKDVELRCDPISGHTALYWYRQSLGQGLEFLIYFQGNSAPDKSGLPSDRFSAERTGGSVSTLTIQRTQQEDSAVYLCASSLGLAGGNTGELFFGEGSRLTVL.

This clonotype occurred many times. CDR3 sequence reads: CASSSPTGAEETQYF. The CDR3 coding sequence is TGTGCCAGCAGTTCCCCCACAGGGGCGGAAGAGACCCAGTACTTC. The genes are TRBV27 and TRBJ2-5, with 7 bases fitting TRBD1. V shed 4 bases, J shed 3 bases, and the junction held 8 bases outside the gene matches. This CDR3 contains 15 residues. Germline CDR1 is MNHEY and CDR2 is SMNVEV (reference sequence).

In its sample, this clonotype was seen many times. The chain couples TRBV12-3 or TRBV12-4 to TRBJ2-1; 12 bases fit TRBD2. The J call could be wrong; TRBJ2-5 is a better fit for the DNA end. The CDR3 length is 15 residues. CDR3 sequence (DNA): TGTGCCAGCAGTTTAACTAGCGGGGGGAGAGAGACCCAGTACTTC. Translated, it gives CASSLTSGGRETQYF.

This clonotype has a single count. J is TRBJ1-5 and V is TRBV7-6, with D unclear. V gave up 2 bases and J gave up 4 bases, with 6 bases separating them. Germline assignment: CDR1 SGHVS and CDR2 FNYEAQ. The CDR3 length is 13 residues. The DNA of the CDR3 is TGTGCCAGCAGCTTAAGCACAAATCAGCCCCAGCATTTT. Encoded protein: CASSLSTNQPQHF.

The sample holds many counts of this clonotype. This sequence joins TRBV28 and TRBJ2-7, with 9 bases fitting TRBD2. Germline V lookup: CDR1 MDHEN, CDR2 SYDVKM. This CDR3 has 18 residues. Losses at the gene ends were 3 bases for V and 5 bases for J; bases not matched to a gene: 17. The CDR3 protein is CASSLERNVLAGGNEQYF. CDR3 nucleotides: TGTGCCAGCAGTTTGGAACGGAATGTACTCGCGGGAGGGAACGAGCAGTACTTC.

The chain links TRBV2 to TRBJ2-5; D gene unclear. Germline assignment: CDR1 SNHLY and CDR2 FYNNEI. The V and J ends lost 5 bases and 7 bases respectively, with 8 bases between them. CDR3 length: 11 residues. The CDR3 DNA sequence: TGTGCCAGCAGTTACCTGGGGACCCAGTACTTC. Translation: CASSYLGTQYF.

This clonotype was picked up many times. The chain has TRBV19 and TRBJ2-3; 10 positions match TRBD1. The CDR3 is 19 amino acids. V shed 3 bases, J shed 2 bases, and the junction held 14 bases outside the gene matches. Germline CDR1 and CDR2: LNHDA and SQIVND (reference sequence). The CDR3 DNA sequence: TGTGCCAGTAGTATCCTCTCGGACAGGGGGGAAGGGCCCACAGATACGCAGTATTTT. It translates to CASSILSDRGEGPTDTQYF.

The sample holds many counts of this clonotype. The chain recombines TRBV27 with TRBJ2-3; D might be TRBD1 or TRBD2, each matching 6 bases. The CDR3 contains 15 residues. V was clipped by 5 bases and J by 4 bases, with 16 bases between them. Germline CDR1 MNHEY, CDR2 SMNVEV (reference sequence). CDR3 nucleotide sequence: TGTGCCAGCAGTGAACCCGGAGGGGGAGCAGATACGCAGTATTTT. The encoded protein is CASSEPGGGADTQYF.

This clonotype showed up many times. The V gene is TRBV4-1, the J gene TRBJ1-1; D uncertain. Trimming left V 0 bases short and J 4 bases short, with 9 bases between. This CDR3 region has 14 residues. Germline CDR1 and CDR2: MGHRA and YSYEKL. Here the CDR3 reads CASSQEKGGTEAFF. The CDR3 DNA reads as TGCGCCAGCAGCCAAGAAAAGGGTGGCACTGAAGCTTTCTTT.

This clonotype was observed many times. This chain links TRBV12-3 or TRBV12-4 with TRBJ2-5, with a tentative D call TRBD1 (5 bases). The CDR3 is made up of 14 amino acids. V was pared by 5 bases and J by 7 bases, with 17 bases between. CDR3 DNA sequence: TGTGCCAGCAGTCCTTGGGGCAGGGTGGGGACCCAGTACTTC. Its translation: CASSPWGRVGTQYF.

This clonotype was picked up many times. The chain joins TRBV24-1 to TRBJ1-5; 9 positions agree with TRBD1. Germline CDR1 is KGHDR and CDR2 is SFDVKD. Germline trimming cut 6 bases from V and 3 bases from J; bases unmatched to any gene: 8. There are 16 residues in the CDR3. The DNA for the CDR3 is TGTGCCACCAGTAGGTCGGACAGGGGTGACAATCAGCCCCAGCATTTT. Translated, it gives CATSRSDRGDNQPQHF.

The chain has TRBV25-1 and TRBJ2-7; 11 nucleotides line up with TRBD1. V was clipped by 1 base and J by 1 base; unmatched bases: 3. Germline V CDR1 and CDR2: MGHDK, SYGVNS. The CDR3 loop spans 16 amino acids. The CDR3, as DNA: TGTGCCAGCAGTGAATTTCGGGACAGGGGGTCCTACGAGCAGTACTTC. This encodes CASSEFRDRGSYEQYF.

The sample holds many counts of this clonotype. The genes are TRBV6-1 and TRBJ2-2, with D maybe TRBD2 (5 bases). The germline V gene has CDR1 MNHNS and CDR2 SASEGT. The CDR3 sequence is 15 residues long. Trimming pared 3 bases from V and 1 base from J, leaving 9 bases between. DNA for the CDR3: TGTGCCAGCAGTGACGGAGAGGGGAACACCGGGGAGCTGTTTTTT. This codes for CASSDGEGNTGELFF.

This clonotype has ten or more counts. The rearrangement joins TRBV7-2 to TRBJ1-2, with no clear D. The CDR3 totals 14 residues. V lost 1 base to trimming and J lost 6 bases, with 12 bases between them. Germline loops: CDR1 SGHTA, CDR2 FQGNSA. The DNA of the CDR3 is TGTGCCAGCAGCTTAGATGGTTCCGTGGATGGCTACACCTTC. It translates to CASSLDGSVDGYTF.

This clonotype has ten or more counts. The chain is built from TRBV6-4 and TRBJ2-3, with 7 bases fitting TRBD1. Germline CDR1 and CDR2: MRHNA and SNTAGT. The CDR3 loop spans 13 amino acids. J lost 2 bases, V lost 6 bases, and 2 bases had no gene match. The CDR3 bases are TGTGCCAGCAGCGGACAGGACACAGATACGCAGTATTTT. It is translated as CASSGQDTDTQYF.

This clonotype was picked up many times. This chain uses TRBV7-9 with TRBJ2-2, with D perhaps TRBD1 (5 bases). The CDR3 has 14 residues. The germline CDR1 and CDR2 sequences are SEHNR and FQNEAQ (reference sequence). V dropped 5 bases and J dropped 5 bases, with 12 bases sitting between them. This CDR3 is CASSDSLRTGELFF. The CDR3 DNA sequence: TGTGCCAGCAGCGACAGTCTGAGGACCGGGGAGCTGTTTTTT. Supplemented by reference TRBV7-9 and TRBJ2-2, the full variable domain reads DTGVSQNPRHKITKRGQNVTFRCDPISEHNRLYWYRQTLGQGPEFLTYFQNEAQLEKSRLLSDRFSAERPKGSFSTLEIQRTEQGDSAMYLCASSDSLRTGELFFGEGSRLTVL.

At least ten counts were recorded for this clonotype. This sequence joins TRBV6-1 and TRBJ1-5, with D unresolved. Germline V gives CDR1 MNHNS, CDR2 SASEGT. Trimming stripped 6 bases from V and 4 bases from J, with 13 bases between. CDR3 length: 14 residues. The CDR3 loop reads CASRTLLGNQPQHF. The CDR3 DNA is TGTGCCAGCAGAACCCTCCTGGGGAATCAGCCCCAGCATTTT.

This clonotype was picked up a small number of times. The rearrangement links TRBV12-3 or TRBV12-4 to TRBJ1-2; D call uncertain. The CDR3 covers 13 residues. V was shortened by 6 bases and J by 5 bases, with 13 bases between the two germline ends. The CDR3 reads CASSESDTYGYTF. The CDR3 bases are TGTGCCAGCAGCGAATCAGACACATATGGCTACACCTTC.

This clonotype was found many times. This chain uses TRBV20-1 with TRBJ2-5; 7 nucleotides line up with TRBD1. J lost 4 bases, V lost 6 bases, and 11 bases had no gene match. The germline V gene encodes CDR1 DFQATT and CDR2 SNEGSKA (reference sequence). CDR3 length: 14 amino acids. This chain's CDR3 is CSARDSAGRETQYF. The CDR3, as DNA: TGCAGTGCAAGGGACAGTGCGGGTCGAGAGACCCAGTACTTC.

Of note for this clonotype: A far larger clone is off by one base, so a read error is likely. This chain connects TRBV7-9 to TRBJ2-3, with 11 bases aligning to TRBD2. The CDR3 runs to 14 residues. The germline CDR1 and CDR2 sequences are SEHNR and FQNEAQ (reference sequence). CDR3 sequence: CANSLAGGRDTQYF. DNA for the CDR3: TGTGCCAACAGCTTAGCGGGAGGGCGAGATACGCAGTATTTT. Based on the CDR3 plus reference TRBV7-9 and TRBJ2-3, the full variable domain is DTGVSQNPRHKITKRGQNVTFRCDPISEHNRLYWYRQTLGQGPEFLTYFQNEAQLEKSRLLSDRFSAERPKGSFSTLEIQRTEQGDSAMYLCANSLAGGRDTQYFGPGTRLTVL.

This clonotype was found many times. The CDR3 DNA sequence: TGTGCCAGTAGTACCCGCTCTGGTTGGGGGAACACTGAAGCTTTCTTT. The encoded protein is CASSTRSGWGNTEAFF. The rearrangement links TRBV19 to TRBJ1-1; D is undetermined. Trimming took 4 bases from V and 1 from J, leaving 16 bases between them. Germline lookup yields CDR1 LNHDA and CDR2 SQIVND (reference sequence). This CDR3 has 16 amino acids.

This clonotype was counted many times. V usage is TRBV7-9 and J usage is TRBJ2-5, with D perhaps matching TRBD1 (5 bases). Per the germline V gene, CDR1 is SEHNR and CDR2 is FQNEAQ (reference sequence). V was cut by 8 bases and J by 4 bases, with 11 bases left in between. This CDR3 comprises 12 residues. CDR3 DNA: TGTGCCAGCTCCAGGGAAGTAGAGACCCAGTACTTC. This gives the protein CASSREVETQYF.

The V gene is TRBV9, the J gene TRBJ1-1; 8 bases match TRBD1. Germline lookup yields CDR1 SGDLS and CDR2 YYNGEE. The CDR3 contains 14 residues. V dropped 6 bases and J dropped 0; count of bases not matched to a gene: 4. CDR3 DNA sequence: TGTGCCAGCACCCGGACAGGGTTGAACACTGAAGCTTTCTTT. This translates into CASTRTGLNTEAFF.

The J gene is TRBJ1-5, the V gene TRBV6-1; 7 positions match TRBD1. Germline-derived CDR1 and CDR2 are MNHNS and SASEGT. The CDR3 has 15 residues. Trimming at V came to 5 bases and at J to 2 bases, leaving 6 bases not matched to a gene. For the CDR3, the DNA is TGTGCCAGCAGTCGACAGGGTACGGGCAATCAGCCCCAGCATTTT. Translated: CASSRQGTGNQPQHF.

This clonotype was detected only a few times. V gene TRBV7-2 combines with J gene TRBJ2-1, with TRBD2 matching 7 bases. The CDR3 is 12 residues long. Looked up from germline, CDR1 is SGHTA and CDR2 is FQGNSA. V dropped 5 bases and J dropped 9; count of bases not matched to a gene: 4. In DNA, the CDR3 is TGTGCCAGCAGCCCCCCGGGGGGTGAGCAGTTCTTC. It specifies CASSPPGGEQFF.

About this clonotype itself: Since a far larger clone is one base different, this is likely a read error. The chain is built from TRBV28 and TRBJ2-7; 10 bases are shared with TRBD1. From germline, CDR1 is MDHEN and CDR2 SYDVKM. This CDR3 is 15 amino acids long. Unmatched junction bases numbered 6, after V lost 5 bases and J lost 2 bases. The CDR3 here is CASSAPGQGTYEQYF. DNA of the CDR3: TGTGCCAGCAGTGCCCCGGGACAGGGGACCTACGAGCAGTACTTC.

The chain links TRBV3-1 to TRBJ1-1, with 9 bases that match TRBD1. CDR3 length: 18 residues. V lost 4 bases, J lost 1 base, and 13 bases stayed unmatched. CDR1 LGHDT and CDR2 YNNKEL come from the germline V gene (reference sequence). The CDR3 DNA reads TGTGCCAGCAGCCCGGTACACAGGGGGCAGGCTAAGAACACTGAAGCTTTCTTT. This codes for CASSPVHRGQAKNTEAFF.

Concerning this clonotype: Only one base separates this from a far larger clonotype, so it likely reflects a read error. The chain carries TRBV7-3 and TRBJ2-7, with D possibly being TRBD2 (6 bases). CDR1 and CDR2 (germline): SGHTA, FQGTGA. The CDR3 consists of 17 residues. V was cut by 5 bases and J by 7 bases, with 27 bases left in between. CDR3 bases: TGTGCCAGCAGCCCTGGGCCGAGCGGGCAGATTTACAATGAGCAGTACTTC. Amino acids: CASSPGPSGQIYNEQYF.